The 24 T cell receptor beta chains in this list originate from one sample, sequenced in a study of siplizumab effects on memory and regulatory T cells. TCRdb's table, derived via immunoSEQ multiplex PCR, lists solely in-frame clones and lacks some. The table shows about 100,000 clones, with about 91% occurring only once. Sequencing was done on a sample of CD4+ T cells sorted from blood. The source of these receptors is a human donor in good health.

This chain connects TRBV2 to TRBJ2-7; D possibly corresponds to TRBD1 (5 bases). The CDR3 is 11 residues long. Germline V gene lookup returns CDR1 SNHLY and CDR2 FYNNEI. V lost 6 bases to trimming and J lost 5 bases, with 8 bases between them. CDR3 in DNA: TGTGCCAGCAGACAGACAGACGAGCAGTACTTC. Amino acids: CASRQTDEQYF.

This chain uses TRBV11-2 with TRBJ2-2; D possibly matches TRBD1 or TRBD2 (6 bases each). V dropped 7 bases and J dropped 4 bases, with 19 bases sitting between them. Germline CDR1 and CDR2: SGHAT and FQNNGV. CDR3 length: 16 amino acids. The CDR3 DNA follows: TGTGCCAGCAAGTCTGGGGGGCCGACGGGCACCGGGGAGCTGTTTTTT. It yields the protein CASKSGGPTGTGELFF.

This chain joins TRBV29-1 and TRBJ1-3; D uncertain. V was trimmed by 7 bases and J by 0 bases, leaving 10 bases between them. The germline CDR1 and CDR2 sequences are SQVTM and ANQGSEA. The CDR3 runs to 13 residues. The CDR3 DNA sequence: TGCAGCGGTCAACTAAACTCTGGAAACACCATATATTTT. This gives the protein CSGQLNSGNTIYF.

The chain uses TRBV10-1 and TRBJ1-1; D gene ambiguous. The CDR3 totals 13 residues. Looked up from germline, CDR1 is WNHNN and CDR2 is SYGVQD (reference sequence). Trimming pared 0 bases from V and 8 bases from J, leaving 10 bases between. The CDR3 is CASSESNSREAFF. The CDR3 DNA sequence: TGCGCCAGCAGTGAGTCGAATTCTAGGGAAGCTTTCTTT.

The rearrangement uses TRBV19 and TRBJ2-4, with D possibly TRBD2 on 5 matching bases. The CDR3 contains 16 residues. Trimming pared 6 bases from V and 0 bases from J, leaving 15 bases between. Looked up from germline, CDR1 is LNHDA and CDR2 is SQIVND (reference sequence). The CDR3 sequence: CASRPERREAKNIQYF. The CDR3 nucleotides are TGTGCCAGTAGGCCCGAACGACGGGAAGCCAAAAACATTCAGTACTTC.

V is TRBV6-5 and J is TRBJ1-4; possibly TRBD1 for D (5 bases). V was shortened by 2 bases and J by 3 bases, with 10 bases between the two germline ends. Per germline, CDR1 MNHEY and CDR2 SVGAGI. The CDR3 runs to 15 residues. DNA for the CDR3: TGTGCCAGCAGTTACGCGGGGGGGGCTAATGAAAAACTGTTTTTT. Amino acid sequence: CASSYAGGANEKLFF.

This clone was picked up one time. The rearrangement uses TRBV14 and TRBJ2-1; possibly TRBD1 or TRBD2 for D (5 bases each). Trimming pared 0 bases from V and 2 bases from J, leaving 14 bases between. Germline V gives CDR1 SGHDN, CDR2 FVKESK. The CDR3 contains 17 residues. CDR3 protein: CASSQDRGLGPYNEQFF. The CDR3 bases are TGTGCCAGCAGCCAAGATCGGGGCCTGGGGCCCTACAATGAGCAGTTCTTC.

This chain joins TRBV10-3 and TRBJ1-1, with D hard to call. Germline-derived CDR1 and CDR2 are ENHRY and SYGVKD. The ends were cut back, 7 bases at V and 8 bases at J, with 20 bases in the middle. The CDR3 runs 14 residues. CDR3 in DNA: TGTGCCATCACTGATACCTCTCGGGATTTCGAAGCTTTCTTT. Translated: CAITDTSRDFEAFF.

CDR3 amino acids: CASRIRDTGYEQYF. CDR3 bases: TGTGCCAGCAGGATTAGGGACACCGGCTACGAGCAGTACTTC. V gene TRBV6-6 combines with J gene TRBJ2-7, with a possible D match to TRBD1 (6 bases). Trimming shortened V by 6 bases and J by 3 bases, and 15 bases separated the two germline ends. The CDR3 has 14 residues. Germline V CDR1 and CDR2: MNHNY, SVGAGI (reference sequence).

This chain connects TRBV9 to TRBJ1-3, with TRBD1 identical over 7 bases. This CDR3 spans 14 amino acids. The germline CDR1 and CDR2 sequences are SGDLS and YYNGEE. The V and J ends lost 5 bases and 4 bases, in that order; junction bases with no gene match: 6. In DNA form, the CDR3 reads TGTGCCAGCAGAAGAACGGGACAGGGAAACACCATATATTTT. Its protein is CASRRTGQGNTIYF.

The V call is TRBV5-4, the J call TRBJ2-5, with 7 bases identical to TRBD1. Germline lookup yields CDR1 SGHNT and CDR2 YYREEE (reference sequence). This CDR3 has 14 amino acids. With 4 bases clipped from V and 4 bases from J, the junction kept 7 bases outside the gene matches. CDR3 sequence reads: CASSATGSGETQYF. Here the CDR3 DNA reads TGTGCCAGCAGCGCGACAGGGTCCGGAGAGACCCAGTACTTC.

The chain recombines TRBV5-1 with TRBJ2-2; no reliable D call. This CDR3 spans 12 amino acids. The germline CDR1 and CDR2 sequences are SGHRS and YFSETQ. V dropped 2 bases and J dropped 5 bases, with 4 bases sitting between them. This CDR3 reads CASSFDTGELFF. CDR3 nucleotides: TGCGCCAGCAGCTTCGATACCGGGGAGCTGTTTTTT. The full variable domain, completed using reference TRBV5-1 and TRBJ2-2, is KAGVTQTPRYLIKTRGQQVTLSCSPISGHRSVSWYQQTPGQGLQFLFEYFSETQRNKGNFPGRFSGRQFSNSRSEMNVSTLELGDSALYLCASSFDTGELFFGEGSRLTVL.

V gene TRBV30 combines with J gene TRBJ2-7, with 8 nucleotides matching TRBD1. This CDR3 contains 16 residues. Per the germline V gene, CDR1 is GTSNPN and CDR2 is SVGIG (reference sequence). V lost 1 base and J lost 2; bases outside the gene matches: 10. The CDR3 DNA reads as TGTGCCTGGAGTGCCTCCAAGACAGGGGTACCCTACGAGCAGTACTTC. Amino acid sequence: CAWSASKTGVPYEQYF. Filled out from reference TRBV30 and TRBJ2-7, the complete variable domain reads SQTIHQWPATLVQPVGSPLSLECTVEGTSNPNLYWYRQAAGRGLQLLFYSVGIGQISSEVPQNLSASRPQDRQFILSSKKLLLSDSGFYLCAWSASKTGVPYEQYFGPGTRLTVT.

V usage is TRBV10-1 and J usage is TRBJ2-1; the D is unclear. V was clipped by 4 bases and J by 8 bases, with 6 bases between them. CDR3 length: 11 residues. The germline gives CDR1 WNHNN, CDR2 SYGVQD (reference sequence). This CDR3 reads CASSGLDEQFF. CDR3 bases: TGCGCCAGCAGTGGGCTCGATGAGCAGTTCTTC.

This chain uses TRBV6-5 with TRBJ1-1; TRBD1 matches at 7 bases. V shed 5 bases and J 6 bases; nucleotides not matched to a gene: 9. The germline V gene encodes CDR1 MNHEY and CDR2 SVGAGI. The CDR3 consists of 14 residues. CDR3 sequence (DNA): TGTGCCAGCAGTGCCGGGACAGCTTTAGCTGAAGCTTTCTTT. Protein sequence: CASSAGTALAEAFF.

The chain employs TRBV18 and TRBJ2-1; D not certain. Germline V gene data show CDR1 as KGHSH and CDR2 as LQKENI. The germline V and J ends were trimmed by 4 bases and 5 bases, with 15 bases remaining between them. CDR3 length: 15 amino acids. The CDR3 region is CASSQFAAANNEQFF. CDR3 nucleotides: TGTGCCAGCTCACAGTTTGCGGCAGCTAACAATGAGCAGTTCTTC. The full variable domain, rest sourced from reference TRBV18 and TRBJ2-1, is NAGVMQNPRHLVRRRGQEARLRCSPMKGHSHVYWYRQLPEEGLKFMVYLQKENIIDESGMPKERFSAEFPKEGPSILRIQQVVRGDSAAYFCASSQFAAANNEQFFGPGTRLTVL.

V usage is TRBV9 and J usage is TRBJ1-4, with D possibly matching TRBD1 (6 bases). Germline V gene data show CDR1 as SGDLS and CDR2 as YYNGEE. Trimming stripped 4 bases from V and 7 bases from J, with 14 bases between. The CDR3 is 14 residues long. Here the CDR3 reads CASSSGQLGEKLFF. The CDR3, as DNA: TGTGCCAGCAGCTCGGGACAATTGGGTGAAAAACTGTTTTTT.

The chain links TRBV6-5 to TRBJ1-1, with D maybe TRBD1 (5 bases). The germline CDR1 and CDR2 sequences are MNHEY and SVGAGI. V lost 2 bases, J lost 1 base, and 8 bases lay in between. CDR3 length: 14 amino acids. This CDR3 is CASSYGTQNTEAFF. Here the CDR3 DNA reads TGTGCCAGCAGTTACGGGACGCAGAACACTGAAGCTTTCTTT.

This clone occurred a few times. The DNA of the CDR3 is TGTGCCAGCAGTTATTCGCAACCGGGACAGGAGCAGTTCTTC. Amino acid sequence: CASSYSQPGQEQFF. The rearrangement links TRBV6-6 to TRBJ2-1; 7 bases line up with TRBD1. From germline, CDR1 is MNHNY and CDR2 SVGAGI (reference sequence). CDR3 size: 14 residues. J lost 10 bases, V lost 3 bases, and 9 bases had no gene match.

V is TRBV28 and J is TRBJ2-5, with TRBD1 matching 9 bases. From germline, CDR1 is MDHEN and CDR2 SYDVKM. CDR3 length: 13 amino acids. V shed 11 bases, J shed 4 bases, and the junction held 8 bases outside the gene matches. The CDR3 DNA is TGTGCCTGCAACAGGGGGCGAATAGAGACCCAGTACTTC. Translated, it gives CACNRGRIETQYF.

This chain connects TRBV11-2 to TRBJ1-2; D is perhaps TRBD1 (6 bases). The CDR3 is 15 residues long. Germline V gene data show CDR1 as SGHAT and CDR2 as FQNNGV. Trimming removed 1 base from V and 13 bases from J, with 22 bases in between. CDR3 nucleotide sequence: TGTGCCAGCAGCTTAGCCGGGGGCGGATTGGTAGGGAGCACCTTC. It yields the protein CASSLAGGGLVGSTF.

About this clone: Within the sample, other DNA sequences also encode this same CDR3. This rearrangement joins TRBV5-6 to TRBJ2-3, with D tentatively TRBD1 (6 bases). V was cut by 0 bases and J by 6 bases, with 8 bases left in between. Germline values: CDR1 SGHDT, CDR2 YYEEEE. There are 13 residues in the CDR3. This chain's CDR3 is CASSLDRADTQYF. The CDR3 DNA follows: TGTGCCAGCAGCTTGGACAGGGCCGATACGCAGTATTTT.

The genes are TRBV7-3 and TRBJ2-3, with TRBD2 matching 7 bases. Germline CDR1 is SGHTA and CDR2 is FQGTGA. The CDR3 runs to 17 residues. Unmatched junction bases numbered 20, after V lost 5 bases and J lost 9 bases. The CDR3 here is CASSLGASRTSLLTQYF. Written as DNA, the CDR3 is TGTGCCAGCAGCCTAGGGGCATCCAGGACTAGTCTTCTGACGCAGTATTTT.

The rearrangement uses TRBV5-1 and TRBJ1-1; 10 bases map to TRBD1. V gave up 0 bases and J gave up 1 base; unmatched junction bases: 3. The CDR3 covers 16 residues. Germline-derived CDR1 and CDR2 are SGHRS and YFSETQ. The CDR3 is CASSLGTGGTNTEAFF. The CDR3 DNA follows: TGCGCCAGCAGCTTGGGGACAGGGGGGACGAACACTGAAGCTTTCTTT.